This T cell receptor beta chain was recorded in a study of shared clonotypes between healthy human individuals (TCRdb year 2020). With regard to the full study: The cohort comprised two women and three men aged 18 to 49 years. The study deeply sequenced blood TCR repertoires of five healthy adults to estimate repertoire size and the extent of clonotype sharing between individuals. Different laboratories and diverse techniques were used to prepare libraries and sequence TCR repertoires, to increase sequencing depth and limit assay-specific biases. Per donor, leukapheresis produced somewhere between about 0.94 and 9.5 billion PBMCs. Overall study results and their limits: The genetic and exposure-history diversity represented was limited by the small number of donors. Only blood was sampled, and tissue TCR repertoires likely differ from those in blood. Based on pairwise subsampling, the degree of clonotype sharing among donors was expected to be affected by sequencing depth.

Using the deep immunoSEQ assay, multiplex PCR amplified TCR CDR3 regions from genomic DNA. Extracted genomic DNA from each cell subset was spread evenly across all wells of several immunoSEQ 96-well plates, with each plate serving as a replicate. Each replicate PCR for unsorted PBMC received roughly 300 ng genomic DNA, equal to about 30,000 T cell genomes. Ten immunoSEQ deep assay plates were used to sequence unsorted PBMC genomic DNA. The purified libraries were quantified using a Qubit 3.0 fluorometer, sized with a Bioanalyzer 2100, and then quantified again using the KAPA Library Quantification kit. Each immunoSEQ 96-well plate was sequenced on its own single-read 150-cycle Illumina NextSeq 550 flow cell. On the study's bioinformatics: Because the immunoSEQ output held only junctional sequences and lacked quality scores, the filtering could not match the filtering applied to full-length reads. To assign V/J genes and CDR3, sequences were annotated using PyIR, a Python wrapper for IgBLAST v1.9, with IMGT germline references. Reads with weak V/J assignments (E-value above 1e-6), missing CDR3, stop codons, out-of-frame junctions, or ambiguous translated residues were removed. V3J clonotypes were defined by identical inferred V gene, J gene, and CDR3 amino acid sequence. The percentage overlap between two repertoires was calculated by dividing the number of shared unique clonotypes by the size of the smaller repertoire. Three approaches were used to assess repertoire richness: RTK rarefaction, the Chao1 estimator, and Recon v2.1 estimates of unobserved clonotypes. Sourced from immuneACCESS, this table was stored by TCRdb with only in-frame sequences that have V and J called. A share of the clones is absent; for the studies checked, an unresolved V gene accounts for under half, and the remainder has no known explanation. The V and J calls and the clone size are those of that table, but D and trimming were determined from the DNA. Here the sample has around 500,000 clones; 81% occur a single time. The ten largest clones capture 9.5% to 15% of the sample.

The donors were healthy, HIV-negative adults with no recently reported acute infections or vaccinations. Only Caucasian adults living in Nashville, Tennessee, USA were represented among the donors. For unsorted samples, tens of millions of PBMCs were counted, and genomic DNA was extracted using the QIAamp DNA Blood Mini kit. Blood was obtained by leukapheresis, after which PBMCs were separated by Ficoll-Histopaque density gradient centrifugation and cryopreserved in liquid nitrogen vapor phase. From V the trimming removes 2 bases and from J it removes 0 bases, while the gene matches leave 0 bases of the junction unaccounted for. CDR1 is given as ENHRY and CDR2 as SYGVKD, both from the germline V gene. The CDR3 goes from the cysteine to the phenylalanine over 14 residues. Only CDR3 DNA is held: 42 bases, read in frame from base 1. As to this clone: Its recognized antigen is unknown. The input lacks base qualities; no much larger clone sits a single base away.

Sequencing input: PBMCs. The chain is made from TRBV10-3 and TRBJ2-7; 8 bases in the middle match TRBD1. The sequence came from a woman in her thirties or forties in good health. Some clones in this sample may be carry-over from other donors' samples. The bases read TGTGCCATCAGTGAGACAGGGGGCTCCTACGAGCAGTACTTC. Translated, this gives CAISETGGSYEQYF.